This T cell receptor beta chain was found in a study of shared clonotypes between healthy human individuals. Remarks on this clone: Antigen specificity is unknown. Other DNA sequences in the sample encode the same CDR3.

Deep-level running was used for the assay. Repertoires were generated with immunoSEQ multiplex PCR, while TCRdb's copy carries only in-frame clones and drops some. The repertoire includes 2,100,000 or so clones, almost 96% of them detected once, and approximately 0.13% sits in the top ten. Regarding the study as a whole: Shared across several donors were roughly 4.8% of the naive CD4 clonotypes.

CD4+ cell separation produced CD45RA+ naive and CD45RA-negative memory subsets. The germline CDR1 and CDR2 sequences are ENHRY and SYGVKD. The CDR3 has 14 residues. V was shortened by 2 bases and J by 3 bases, with 8 bases between the two germline ends. The material sequenced was naive CD4+ T cells sorted from blood. The subset was: CD45RA+ positively selected. The receptor comes from a man aged 18 to 30 in good health. The chain uses TRBV10-3 and TRBJ1-5, with D hard to call. Written as DNA, the CDR3 is TGTGCCATCAGTGAGGACACCGTCAATCAGCCCCAGCATTTT. Amino acids: CAISEDTVNQPQHF.